The 26 T cell receptor beta chains listed next were all sequenced from one sample in a study of quantifying T cell responses using KT2 cells. Across the study: Reverse transcription used primers in the TCR alpha and beta constant regions.

Each cDNA got a UMI-containing oligo ligated at its 3' end. The first PCR ran approximately 4 cycles with an equimolar RC1.1 and RC1.2 beta primer mix. From the UMI-ligation and nested PCR reads, TCRdb called clonotypes with MiXCR, one entry per CDR3 protein. The profile shows tens of thousands of distinct CDR3 sequences, about 12% of them singletons. Sequenced sample: PBMCs spiked with cells of the T cell clone KT2. The receptors stem from a human donor.

In its sample, this clonotype was seen a few times. This chain uses TRBV20-1 with TRBJ1-5, with a tentative D call TRBD1 (5 bases). V was shortened by 5 bases and J by 0 bases, with 11 bases between the two germline ends. In germline, CDR1 is DFQATT, CDR2 SNEGSKA (reference sequence). This CDR3 spans 14 amino acids. The CDR3 bases are TGCAGTGCTTCCCAGGGTTATAGCAATCAGCCCCAGCATTTT. Encoded protein: CSASQGYSNQPQHF.

This clonotype was recorded a few times. This CDR3 reads CASSQVYGGSDTQYF. The CDR3 region has the DNA TGTGCCAGCAGCCAAGTCTACGGCGGATCAGATACGCAGTATTTT. The chain employs TRBV14 and TRBJ2-3; D is undetermined. CDR3 length: 15 amino acids. Trimming removed 1 base from V and 4 bases from J, with 12 bases in between. Germline loops: CDR1 SGHDN, CDR2 FVKESK.

Within the sample, this clonotype is medium-sized. The chain carries TRBV9 and TRBJ2-6; tentative D call: TRBD1 (5 bases). Germline CDR1 and CDR2: SGDLS and YYNGEE. V dropped 0 bases and J dropped 3 bases, with 7 bases sitting between them. CDR3 size: 15 residues. CDR3 loop: CASSVGGRGANVLTF. In DNA, the CDR3 is TGTGCCAGCAGCGTAGGGGGCCGTGGGGCCAACGTCCTGACTTTC.

This clonotype was counted a few times. The V and J genes are TRBV15 and TRBJ1-6; 8 positions match TRBD1. CDR1 is LNHNV and CDR2 is YYDKDF in the germline V gene (reference sequence). V was pared by 4 bases and J by 9 bases, with 5 bases of the junction left unmatched. There are 14 residues in the CDR3. The CDR3 protein is CATSKRTGSSPLHF. The CDR3, as DNA: TGTGCCACCAGCAAGCGGACAGGGAGTTCACCCCTCCACTTT.

DNA of the CDR3: TGTGCCAGCAGTTACCGATATAACACTGAAGCTTTCTTT. Encoded protein: CASSYRYNTEAFF. The V and J genes are TRBV6-2 or TRBV6-3 and TRBJ1-1; D call uncertain. Germline V gives CDR1 MNHEY, CDR2 SVGEGT. Trimming stripped 2 bases from V and 2 bases from J, with 6 bases between. CDR3 length: 13 amino acids.

This chain joins TRBV12-3 or TRBV12-4 and TRBJ2-5, with unresolved D. The CDR3 is made up of 15 amino acids. The V end lost 0 bases, the J end lost 2 bases, and 10 bases lay between the germline ends. DNA of the CDR3: TGTGCCAGCAGTTTAGCCAGAGCGCTACAAGAGACCCAGTACTTC. Its protein product is CASSLARALQETQYF.

The chain uses TRBV7-2 and TRBJ2-5; no reliable D call. Germline CDR1 and CDR2: SGHTA and FQGNSA. Trimming pared 6 bases from V and 2 bases from J, leaving 10 bases between. CDR3 length equals 13 residues. CDR3 protein: CASRRPTQETQYF. CDR3 nucleotide sequence: TGTGCCAGCAGGCGGCCCACTCAAGAGACCCAGTACTTC.

The table lists this clonotype with many counts. The chain joins TRBV20-1 to TRBJ2-5; 10 bases map to TRBD2. The CDR3 covers 15 residues. Germline CDR1 reads DFQATT; CDR2 reads SNEGSKA (reference sequence). With 5 bases clipped from V and 2 bases from J, the junction kept 8 bases outside the gene matches. This chain's CDR3 is CSAQRGLAPQETQYF. The CDR3 DNA sequence: TGCAGTGCTCAACGGGGACTAGCGCCGCAAGAGACCCAGTACTTC.

The CDR3 spells CASSLRNRDTEAFF. CDR3 bases: TGTGCCAGCAGTTTACGAAACAGAGACACTGAAGCTTTCTTT. V usage is TRBV28 and J usage is TRBJ1-1, with D uncertain. Germline values: CDR1 MDHEN, CDR2 SYDVKM. The CDR3 has 14 amino acids. Trimming took off 2 bases at V and 3 bases at J, with 10 bases between the two ends. The whole variable domain, filled in from reference TRBV28 and TRBJ1-1, reads DVKVTQSSRYLVKRTGEKVFLECVQDMDHENMFWYRQDPGLGLRLIYFSYDVKMKEKGDIPEGYSVSREKKERFSLILESASTNQTSMYLCASSLRNRDTEAFFGQGTRLTVV.

The chain combines TRBV6-2 or TRBV6-3 with TRBJ2-1; D may match TRBD1 or TRBD2 (5 bases each). The CDR3 runs 14 residues. The germline CDR1 and CDR2 sequences are MNHEY and SVGEGT. V dropped 5 bases and J dropped 4 bases, with 12 bases sitting between them. This CDR3 is CASSDGTPYNEQFF. CDR3 in DNA: TGTGCCAGCAGTGACGGGACGCCTTACAATGAGCAGTTCTTC.

The chain combines TRBV6-2 or TRBV6-3 with TRBJ2-5, with 13 bases identical to TRBD2. Losses at the gene ends were 10 bases for V and 5 bases for J; bases not matched to a gene: 7. CDR3 length: 14 residues. Germline lookup yields CDR1 MNHEY and CDR2 SVGEGT. DNA for the CDR3: TGTGCCACCAGACTAGCGGGAGGTATGGAGACCCAGTACTTC. Translating gives CATRLAGGMETQYF.

This clonotype was seen a few times. This chain uses TRBV7-9 with TRBJ2-1; D may be TRBD2 (5 bases). Germline loops: CDR1 SEHNR, CDR2 FQNEAQ (reference sequence). V was trimmed by 2 bases and J by 2 bases, leaving 13 bases between them. The CDR3 sequence is 16 residues long. The CDR3 protein is CASSLTAAGTYNEQFF. The DNA for the CDR3 is TGTGCCAGCAGCTTAACCGCTGCGGGTACCTACAATGAGCAGTTCTTC. Supplemented by reference TRBV7-9 and TRBJ2-1, the full variable domain reads DTGVSQNPRHKITKRGQNVTFRCDPISEHNRLYWYRQTLGQGPEFLTYFQNEAQLEKSRLLSDRFSAERPKGSFSTLEIQRTEQGDSAMYLCASSLTAAGTYNEQFFGPGTRLTVL.

CDR3 protein: CASSLDRTTYEQYF. The CDR3 bases are TGTGCCAGCAGTCTCGACAGGACCACCTACGAGCAGTACTTC. The chain uses TRBV6-5 and TRBJ2-7, with D tentatively TRBD1 (6 bases). Per germline, CDR1 MNHEY and CDR2 SVGAGI. V shed 5 bases and J shed 2 bases, with 13 bases lying between them. CDR3 length equals 14 residues.

This clonotype was observed a few times. The CDR3 bases are TGTGCCAGCAGTTACCGGGGCAGGACAAATGAAAAACTGTTTTTT. Translating gives CASSYRGRTNEKLFF. The V call is TRBV6-5, the J call TRBJ1-4; possible D gene TRBD1, 5 bases. The V and J ends lost 2 bases and 5 bases respectively, with 12 bases between them. The CDR3 has 15 amino acids. The V gene's germline CDR1 is MNHEY and CDR2 SVGAGI.

The chain uses TRBV7-8 and TRBJ1-1; D is unclear. V lost 5 bases, J lost 1 base, and 8 bases lay in between. Germline V gives CDR1 SGHVS, CDR2 FQNEAQ. This CDR3 contains 13 residues. The chain's CDR3 is CASSPRRNTEAFF. The CDR3 nucleotides read TGTGCCAGCAGCCCGAGAAGGAACACTGAAGCTTTCTTT.

In this sample, this clonotype turned up many times. The chain carries TRBV27 and TRBJ2-5; the D is unclear. V was clipped by 3 bases and J by 4 bases, with 6 bases between them. The CDR3 contains 12 residues. CDR1 and CDR2 from the germline V gene are MNHEY and SMNVEV (reference sequence). The CDR3 region is CASSFWGETQYF. The CDR3 nucleotides read TGTGCCAGCAGTTTTTGGGGAGAGACCCAGTACTTC.

The rearrangement links TRBV14 to TRBJ1-1; no clear D gene. This CDR3 contains 16 residues. The V gene lost 0 bases and the J gene lost 2 bases, with 13 bases spanning the gap. Looked up from germline, CDR1 is SGHDN and CDR2 is FVKESK. CDR3 in amino acids: CASSQDLVAGNTEAFF. The CDR3 DNA is TGTGCCAGCAGCCAAGATCTTGTGGCAGGCAACACTGAAGCTTTCTTT.

This clonotype was seen more than once but under ten times. This chain joins TRBV12-3 or TRBV12-4 and TRBJ2-2; the match to TRBD2 covers 7 bases. The CDR3 covers 15 residues. Unmatched junction bases numbered 8, after V lost 2 bases and J lost 8 bases. The CDR3 is CASSLWREGPGELFF. The CDR3 bases are TGTGCCAGCAGTTTATGGAGGGAGGGTCCGGGGGAGCTGTTTTTT.

This clonotype has just a few counts. V gene TRBV2 combines with J gene TRBJ1-1; 9 nucleotides line up with TRBD1. V shed 6 bases and J 4 bases; nucleotides not matched to a gene: 3. CDR1 is SNHLY, CDR2 FYNNEI, per germline. CDR3 length: 13 residues. This chain's CDR3 is CASRETGGTEAFF. The CDR3 nucleotides read TGTGCCAGCAGGGAGACAGGGGGCACTGAAGCTTTCTTT.

In DNA form, the CDR3 reads TGCAGTGCTAGGGACAGGGGGATCATCTACTCCTATAATTCACCCCTCCACTTT. Protein: CSARDRGIIYSYNSPLHF. This rearrangement joins TRBV20-1 to TRBJ1-6; 10 positions agree with TRBD1. In germline, CDR1 is DFQATT, CDR2 SNEGSKA (reference sequence). This CDR3 is built from 18 residues. With 3 bases clipped from V and 0 bases from J, the junction kept 8 bases outside the gene matches.

This clonotype was detected a few times. The chain is built from TRBV6-2 or TRBV6-3 and TRBJ2-5; D might be TRBD2 (5 bases). The CDR3 runs to 13 residues. V was clipped by 6 bases and J by 4 bases, with 12 bases between them. Germline lookup yields CDR1 MNHEY and CDR2 SVGEGT. The CDR3 region is CASRVWTSETQYF. As DNA, the CDR3 is TGTGCCAGCAGGGTCTGGACTTCAGAGACCCAGTACTTC.

This clonotype came up many times. The CDR3 DNA reads as TGCAGTGCGTCCGAGGGGGGACAGGGGCTGGAGACCCAGTACTTC. It yields the protein CSASEGGQGLETQYF. The V call is TRBV20-1, the J call TRBJ2-5; 10 bases are shared with TRBD1. The CDR3 is made up of 15 amino acids. In germline, CDR1 is DFQATT, CDR2 SNEGSKA (reference sequence). V shed 6 bases and J 5 bases; nucleotides not matched to a gene: 12.

This rearrangement joins TRBV11-2 to TRBJ1-2; D unclear. Germline CDR1 SGHAT, CDR2 FQNNGV. Trimming took off 1 base at V and 7 bases at J, with 10 bases between the two ends. CDR3 size: 13 residues. This CDR3 is CASSLVSDIGYTF. In DNA form, the CDR3 reads TGTGCCAGCAGCTTAGTTTCAGATATTGGCTACACCTTC.

The rearrangement joins TRBV2 to TRBJ1-2; D possibly corresponds to TRBD1 (5 bases). The CDR3 is made up of 14 amino acids. CDR1 SNHLY and CDR2 FYNNEI come from the germline V gene. The V and J ends lost 1 base and 3 bases respectively, with 9 bases between them. The DNA of the CDR3 is TGTGCCAGCAGTGAAGGCAGGGCGGACTATGGCTACACCTTC. Translating gives CASSEGRADYGYTF.

The table lists this clonotype with a few counts. This chain uses TRBV6-1 with TRBJ1-5; weak D call: TRBD1 (6 bases). The ends were cut back, 4 bases at V and 3 bases at J, with 10 bases in the middle. The CDR3 sequence is 14 residues long. Germline V gives CDR1 MNHNS, CDR2 SASEGT. CDR3 coding DNA: TGTGCCAGCAGTGCCGGACAGACCAATCAGCCCCAGCATTTT. Protein: CASSAGQTNQPQHF.

This clonotype was recorded a few times. This chain links TRBV12-5 with TRBJ1-2, with D perhaps TRBD1 (6 bases). The CDR3 covers 18 residues. Germline-derived CDR1 and CDR2 are LGHNT and FRNRAP. Trimming took off 2 bases at V and 5 bases at J, with 24 bases between the two ends. The CDR3 DNA reads as TGTGCTAGTGGTTTGACCCTGGGGGGGGCCAGGCGCCTTTATGGCTACACCTTC. Translated, it gives CASGLTLGGARRLYGYTF.